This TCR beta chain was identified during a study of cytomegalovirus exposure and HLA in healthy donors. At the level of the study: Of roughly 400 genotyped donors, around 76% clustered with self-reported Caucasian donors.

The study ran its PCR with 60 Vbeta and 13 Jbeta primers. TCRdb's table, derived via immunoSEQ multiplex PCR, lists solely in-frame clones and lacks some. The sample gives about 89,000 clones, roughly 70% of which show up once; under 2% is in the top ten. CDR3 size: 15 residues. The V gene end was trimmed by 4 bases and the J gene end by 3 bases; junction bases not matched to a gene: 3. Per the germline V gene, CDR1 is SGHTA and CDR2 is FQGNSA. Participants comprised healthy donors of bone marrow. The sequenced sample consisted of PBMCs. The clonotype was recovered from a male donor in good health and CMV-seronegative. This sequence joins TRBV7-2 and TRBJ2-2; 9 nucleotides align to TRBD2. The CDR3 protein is CASSSSGIDTGELFF. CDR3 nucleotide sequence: TGTGCCAGCAGCTCTAGCGGGATCGACACCGGGGAGCTGTTTTTT.